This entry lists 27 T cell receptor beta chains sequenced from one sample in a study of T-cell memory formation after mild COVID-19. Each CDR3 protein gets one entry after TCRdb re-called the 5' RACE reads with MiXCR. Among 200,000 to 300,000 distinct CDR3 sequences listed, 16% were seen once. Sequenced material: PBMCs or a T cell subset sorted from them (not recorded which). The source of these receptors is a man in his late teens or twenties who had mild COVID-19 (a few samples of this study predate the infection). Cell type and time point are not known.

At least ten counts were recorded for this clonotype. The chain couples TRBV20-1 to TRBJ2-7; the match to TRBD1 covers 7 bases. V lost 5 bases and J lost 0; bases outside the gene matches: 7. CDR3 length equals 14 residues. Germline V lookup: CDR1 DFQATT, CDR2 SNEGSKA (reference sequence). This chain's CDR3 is CSAGSGQSSYEQYF. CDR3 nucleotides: TGCAGTGCTGGATCGGGACAGAGCTCCTACGAGCAGTACTTC.

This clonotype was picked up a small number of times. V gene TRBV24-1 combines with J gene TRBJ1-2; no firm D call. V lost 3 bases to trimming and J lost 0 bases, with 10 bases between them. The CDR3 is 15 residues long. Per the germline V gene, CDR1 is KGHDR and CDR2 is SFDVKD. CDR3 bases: TGTGCCACCAGTGATCCCGGCAGTGCTAACTATGGCTACACCTTC. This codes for CATSDPGSANYGYTF.

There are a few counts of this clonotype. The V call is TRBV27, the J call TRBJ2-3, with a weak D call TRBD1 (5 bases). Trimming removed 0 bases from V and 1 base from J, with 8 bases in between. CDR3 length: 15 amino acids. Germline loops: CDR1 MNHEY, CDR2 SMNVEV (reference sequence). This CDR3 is CASSLSQGGTDTQYF. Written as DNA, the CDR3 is TGTGCCAGCAGTTTATCGCAGGGTGGCACAGATACGCAGTATTTT.

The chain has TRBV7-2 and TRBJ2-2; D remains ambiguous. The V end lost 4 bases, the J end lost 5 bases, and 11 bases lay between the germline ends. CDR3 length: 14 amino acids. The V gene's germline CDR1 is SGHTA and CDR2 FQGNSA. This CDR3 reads CASSSIDPTGELFF. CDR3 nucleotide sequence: TGTGCCAGCAGCTCGATCGACCCTACCGGGGAGCTGTTTTTT.

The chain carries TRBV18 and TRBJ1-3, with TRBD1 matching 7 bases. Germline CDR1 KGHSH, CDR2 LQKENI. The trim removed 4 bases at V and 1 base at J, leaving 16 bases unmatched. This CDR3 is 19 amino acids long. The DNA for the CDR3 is TGTGCCAGCTCACTCACCCGGGACAGCGCACCTGGTTCTGGAAACACCATATATTTT. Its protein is CASSLTRDSAPGSGNTIYF.

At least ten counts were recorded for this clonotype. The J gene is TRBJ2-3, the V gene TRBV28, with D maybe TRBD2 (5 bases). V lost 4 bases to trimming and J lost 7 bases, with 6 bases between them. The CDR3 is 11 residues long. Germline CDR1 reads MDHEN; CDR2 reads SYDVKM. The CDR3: CASSWEYTQYF. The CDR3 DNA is TGTGCCAGCAGTTGGGAGTATACGCAGTATTTT.

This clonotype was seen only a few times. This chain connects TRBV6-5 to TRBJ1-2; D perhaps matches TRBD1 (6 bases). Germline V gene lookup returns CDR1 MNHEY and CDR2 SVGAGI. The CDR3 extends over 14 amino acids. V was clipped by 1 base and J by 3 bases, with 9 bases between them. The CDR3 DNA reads TGTGCCAGCAGTTACTTAGGACAGCACTATGGCTACACCTTC. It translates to CASSYLGQHYGYTF.

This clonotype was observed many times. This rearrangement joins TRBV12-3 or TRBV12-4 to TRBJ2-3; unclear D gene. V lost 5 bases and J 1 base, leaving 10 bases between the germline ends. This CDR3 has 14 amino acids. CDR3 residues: CASSPDGGTDTQYF. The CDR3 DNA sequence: TGTGCCAGCAGTCCCGACGGAGGCACAGATACGCAGTATTTT.

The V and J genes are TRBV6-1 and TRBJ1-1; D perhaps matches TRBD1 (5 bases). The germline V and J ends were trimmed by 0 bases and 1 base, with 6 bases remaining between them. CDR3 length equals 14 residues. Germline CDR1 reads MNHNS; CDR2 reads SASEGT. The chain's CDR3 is CASSEAGANTEAFF. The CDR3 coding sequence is TGTGCCAGCAGTGAAGCAGGGGCGAACACTGAAGCTTTCTTT.

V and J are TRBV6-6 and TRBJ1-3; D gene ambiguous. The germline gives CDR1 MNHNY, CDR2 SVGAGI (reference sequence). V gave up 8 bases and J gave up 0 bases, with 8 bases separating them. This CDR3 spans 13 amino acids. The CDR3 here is CASSRLSGNTIYF. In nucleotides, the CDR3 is TGTGCCAGCTCCAGGCTCTCTGGAAACACCATATATTTT.

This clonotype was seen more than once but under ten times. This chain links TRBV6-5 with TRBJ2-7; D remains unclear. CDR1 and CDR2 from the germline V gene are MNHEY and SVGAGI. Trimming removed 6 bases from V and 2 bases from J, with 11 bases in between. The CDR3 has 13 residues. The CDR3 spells CASRAGRAYEQYF. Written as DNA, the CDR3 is TGTGCCAGCAGGGCCGGACGGGCCTACGAGCAGTACTTC.

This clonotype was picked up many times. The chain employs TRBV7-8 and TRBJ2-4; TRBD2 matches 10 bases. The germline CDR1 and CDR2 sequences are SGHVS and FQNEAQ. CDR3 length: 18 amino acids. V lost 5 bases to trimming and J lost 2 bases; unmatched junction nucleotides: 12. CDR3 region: CASSLALAGVGTKNIQYF. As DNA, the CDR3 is TGTGCCAGCAGCCTGGCTCTAGCGGGGGTCGGTACCAAAAACATTCAGTACTTC.

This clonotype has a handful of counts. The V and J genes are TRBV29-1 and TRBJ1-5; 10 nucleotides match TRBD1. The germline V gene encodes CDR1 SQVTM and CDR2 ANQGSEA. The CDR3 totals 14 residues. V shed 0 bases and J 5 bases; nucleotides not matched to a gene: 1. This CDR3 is CSVEEGTGDQPQHF. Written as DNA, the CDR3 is TGCAGCGTTGAAGAAGGGACAGGGGATCAGCCCCAGCATTTT.

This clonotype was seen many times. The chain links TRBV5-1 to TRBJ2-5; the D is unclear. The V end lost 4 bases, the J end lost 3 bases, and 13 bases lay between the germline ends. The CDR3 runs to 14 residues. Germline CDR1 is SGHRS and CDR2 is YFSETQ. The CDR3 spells CASSPDRQEETQYF. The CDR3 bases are TGCGCCAGCAGCCCAGACCGACAAGAAGAGACCCAGTACTTC.

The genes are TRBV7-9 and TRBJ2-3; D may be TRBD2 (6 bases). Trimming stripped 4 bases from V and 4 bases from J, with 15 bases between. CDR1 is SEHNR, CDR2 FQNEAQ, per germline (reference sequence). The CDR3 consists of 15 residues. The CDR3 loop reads CASSSYEEGSDTQYF. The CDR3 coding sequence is TGTGCCAGCAGCTCCTACGAGGAGGGGTCAGATACGCAGTATTTT.

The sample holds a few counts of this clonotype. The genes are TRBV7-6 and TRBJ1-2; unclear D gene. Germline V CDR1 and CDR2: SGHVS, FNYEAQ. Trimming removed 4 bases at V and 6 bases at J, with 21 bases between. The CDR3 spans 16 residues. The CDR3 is CASSSYYPQQSHGYTF. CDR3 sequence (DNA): TGTGCCAGCAGCTCTTATTACCCTCAACAATCCCATGGCTACACCTTC.

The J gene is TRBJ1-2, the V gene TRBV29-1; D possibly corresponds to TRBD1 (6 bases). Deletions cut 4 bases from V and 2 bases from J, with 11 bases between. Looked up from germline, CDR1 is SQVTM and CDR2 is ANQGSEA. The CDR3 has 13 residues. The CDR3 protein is CSVALTGNYGYTF. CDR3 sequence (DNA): TGCAGCGTTGCGTTGACAGGCAACTATGGCTACACCTTC.

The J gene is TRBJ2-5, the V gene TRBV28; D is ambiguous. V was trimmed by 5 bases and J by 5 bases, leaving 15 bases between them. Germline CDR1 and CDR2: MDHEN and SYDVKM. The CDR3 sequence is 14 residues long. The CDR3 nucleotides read TGTGCCAGCAGTACCACCGGCGGCGCGGAGACCCAGTACTTC. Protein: CASSTTGGAETQYF. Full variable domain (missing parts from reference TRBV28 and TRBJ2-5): DVKVTQSSRYLVKRTGEKVFLECVQDMDHENMFWYRQDPGLGLRLIYFSYDVKMKEKGDIPEGYSVSREKKERFSLILESASTNQTSMYLCASSTTGGAETQYFGPGTRLLVL.

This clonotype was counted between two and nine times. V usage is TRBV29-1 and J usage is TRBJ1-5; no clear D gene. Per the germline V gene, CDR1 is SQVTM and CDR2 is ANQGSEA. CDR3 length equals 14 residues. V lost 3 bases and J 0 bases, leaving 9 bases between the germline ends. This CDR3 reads CSVDEEGSNQPQHF. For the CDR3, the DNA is TGCAGCGTTGACGAGGAGGGTAGCAATCAGCCCCAGCATTTT.

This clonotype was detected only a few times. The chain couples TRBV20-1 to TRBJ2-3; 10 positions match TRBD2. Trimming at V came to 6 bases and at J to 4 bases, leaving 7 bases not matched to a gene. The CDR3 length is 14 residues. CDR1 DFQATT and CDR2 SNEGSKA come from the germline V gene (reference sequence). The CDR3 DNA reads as TGCAGTGCCCAACTAGCGGGGACGGCAGATACGCAGTATTTT. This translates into CSAQLAGTADTQYF.

This CDR3 is CASSVATRATEAFF. In DNA, the CDR3 is TGTGCCAGCAGCGTAGCTACCAGGGCCACTGAAGCTTTCTTT. The chain uses TRBV9 and TRBJ1-1, with D perhaps matching TRBD1 (5 bases). Trimming took 0 bases from V and 4 from J, leaving 10 bases between them. The CDR3 spans 14 residues. Germline CDR1 SGDLS, CDR2 YYNGEE.

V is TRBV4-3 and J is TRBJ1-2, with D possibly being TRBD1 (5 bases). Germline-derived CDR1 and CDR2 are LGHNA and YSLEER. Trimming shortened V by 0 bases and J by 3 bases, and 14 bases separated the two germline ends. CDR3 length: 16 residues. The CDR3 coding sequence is TGCGCCAGCAGCCAAGACCGCTCGGGACCGTACTATGGCTACACCTTC. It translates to CASSQDRSGPYYGYTF.

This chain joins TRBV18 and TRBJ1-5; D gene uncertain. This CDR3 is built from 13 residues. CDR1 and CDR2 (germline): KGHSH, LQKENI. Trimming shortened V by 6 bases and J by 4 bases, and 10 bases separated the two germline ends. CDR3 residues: CASSPSRNQPQHF. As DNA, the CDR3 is TGTGCCAGCTCGCCGTCCAGGAATCAGCCCCAGCATTTT.

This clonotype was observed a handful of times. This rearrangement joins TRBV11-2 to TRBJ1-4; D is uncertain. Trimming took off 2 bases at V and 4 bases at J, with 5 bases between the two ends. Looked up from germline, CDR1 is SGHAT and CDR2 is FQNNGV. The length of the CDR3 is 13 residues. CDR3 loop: CASSLPSNEKLFF. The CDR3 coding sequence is TGTGCCAGCAGCTTACCGAGTAATGAAAAACTGTTTTTT.

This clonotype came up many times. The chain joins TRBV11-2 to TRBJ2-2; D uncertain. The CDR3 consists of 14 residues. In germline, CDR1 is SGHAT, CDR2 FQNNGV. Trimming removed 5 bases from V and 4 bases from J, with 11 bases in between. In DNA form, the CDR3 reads TGTGCCAGCAGCGCCCTGCGGACCACCGGGGAGCTGTTTTTT. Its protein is CASSALRTTGELFF.

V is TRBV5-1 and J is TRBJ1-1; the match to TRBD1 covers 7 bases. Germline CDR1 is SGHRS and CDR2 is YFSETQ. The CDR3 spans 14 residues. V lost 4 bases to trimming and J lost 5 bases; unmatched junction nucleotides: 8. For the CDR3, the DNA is TGCGCCAGCAGCCAGCGGACAGGTCGGACTGAAGCTTTCTTT. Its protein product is CASSQRTGRTEAFF. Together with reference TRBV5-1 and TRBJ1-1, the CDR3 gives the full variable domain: KAGVTQTPRYLIKTRGQQVTLSCSPISGHRSVSWYQQTPGQGLQFLFEYFSETQRNKGNFPGRFSGRQFSNSRSEMNVSTLELGDSALYLCASSQRTGRTEAFFGQGTRLTVV.

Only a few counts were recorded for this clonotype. The DNA for the CDR3 is TGCGCCAGCAGCCAAGATTCGGGCAATTCACCCCTCCACTTT. Its protein is CASSQDSGNSPLHF. The V and J genes are TRBV4-3 and TRBJ1-6; D is undetermined. This CDR3 spans 14 amino acids. CDR1 and CDR2 (germline): LGHNA, YSLEER. The V and J ends lost 0 bases and 7 bases respectively, with 7 bases between them.